The 23 T cell receptor beta chains below come from one sample, sequenced in a study of T cell responses to AZD1222 COVID-19 vaccine. Generated by immunoSEQ multiplex PCR, the TCRdb table keeps only in-frame clones and is missing some. The table lists around 110,000 clones, roughly 87% of them singletons, with over 3.5% in the top ten. Sample: peripheral blood, taken on day 0 of AZD1222 vaccination. These TCRs come from an adult in good health.

This chain connects TRBV18 to TRBJ1-5, with 7 bases aligning to TRBD1. J lost 5 bases, V lost 3 bases, and 7 bases had no gene match. This CDR3 has 15 residues. CDR1 is KGHSH and CDR2 is LQKENI in the germline V gene. The CDR3, as DNA: TGTGCCAGCTCACCTACAGGGGCCTGGGATCAGCCCCAGCATTTT. The encoded protein is CASSPTGAWDQPQHF.

The chain employs TRBV5-4 and TRBJ1-2; D gene ambiguous. The CDR3 contains 9 residues. Trimming pared 10 bases from V and 6 bases from J, leaving 7 bases between. The germline V gene has CDR1 SGHNT and CDR2 YYREEE (reference sequence). The CDR3 region has the DNA TGTGCCTGGGGAGATGGCTACACCTTC. It translates to CAWGDGYTF. Combining the CDR3 with reference TRBV5-4 and TRBJ1-2 gives the whole variable domain ETGVTQSPTHLIKTRGQQVTLRCSSQSGHNTVSWYQQALGQGPQFIFQYYREEENGRGNFPPRFSGLQFPNYSSELNVNALELDDSALYLCAWGDGYTFGSGTRLTVV.

This chain uses TRBV7-9 with TRBJ1-5; D possibly corresponds to TRBD1 (5 bases). This CDR3 has 15 residues. V dropped 3 bases and J dropped 2 bases, with 11 bases sitting between them. Germline values: CDR1 SEHNR, CDR2 FQNEAQ (reference sequence). CDR3 sequence (DNA): TGTGCCAGCAGCTTGGCCGGGGGTGGCAATCAGCCCCAGCATTTT. As protein: CASSLAGGGNQPQHF.

The chain couples TRBV7-2 to TRBJ2-2, with D hard to call. V lost 3 bases, J lost 3 bases, and 8 bases lay in between. CDR1 and CDR2 from the germline V gene are SGHTA and FQGNSA. The CDR3 extends over 14 amino acids. The CDR3 bases are TGTGCCAGCAGCTTGGGCGGATACACCGGGGAGCTGTTTTTT. Protein sequence: CASSLGGYTGELFF.

For the CDR3, the DNA is TGTGCCAGCAATAGACTAGCCTACAATGAGCAGTTCTTC. It codes for CASNRLAYNEQFF. This chain joins TRBV12-3 or TRBV12-4 and TRBJ2-1; the D gene is possibly TRBD2 (6 bases). This CDR3 comprises 13 residues. Trimming took 7 bases from V and 2 from J, leaving 9 bases between them.

The V call is TRBV7-6, the J call TRBJ1-3; 7 bases match TRBD1. V lost 4 bases, J lost 1 base, and 7 bases stayed unmatched. CDR3 size: 16 residues. Germline values: CDR1 SGHVS, CDR2 FNYEAQ. Written as DNA, the CDR3 is TGTGCCAGCAGCTCCCCCAGGGGGGGGTCTGGAAACACCATATATTTT. Translated: CASSSPRGGSGNTIYF. Drawing the rest from reference TRBV7-6 and TRBJ1-3, the complete variable domain is GAGVSQSPRYKVTKRGQDVALRCDPISGHVSLYWYRQALGQGPEFLTYFNYEAQQDKSGLPNDRFSAERPEGSISTLTIQRTEQRDSAMYRCASSSPRGGSGNTIYFGEGSWLTVV.

The chain has TRBV3-1 (or the pseudogene TRBV3-2) and TRBJ2-5; the match to TRBD1 covers 10 bases. The CDR3 is 16 residues long. V shed 1 base and J 2 bases; nucleotides not matched to a gene: 4. Germline V gene data show CDR1 as LGHDT and CDR2 as YNNKEL (reference sequence). The CDR3 nucleotides read TGTGCCAGCAGCCAAGGGTGGACAGGGGGGCAAGAGACCCAGTACTTC. Translation: CASSQGWTGGQETQYF.

The V call is TRBV6-2 or TRBV6-3, the J call TRBJ1-2; 8 nucleotides line up with TRBD1. This CDR3 is 12 amino acids long. The germline gives CDR1 MNHEY, CDR2 SVGEGT. The junction had 3 bases not matched to a gene; V was cut back by 5 bases and J by 7 bases. The CDR3 loop is CASSQGARGYTF. CDR3 nucleotide sequence: TGTGCCAGCAGTCAGGGGGCGCGTGGCTACACCTTC.

The chain carries TRBV12-5 and TRBJ2-2; 9 nucleotides match TRBD1. The J segment lost 1 base and the V segment lost 2 bases, leaving 8 bases of the junction unmatched. From germline, CDR1 is LGHNT and CDR2 FRNRAP. The CDR3 is 18 residues long. The CDR3, as DNA: TGTGCTAGTGGTTTGTACCCAGGGACAGGGCTGAACACCGGGGAGCTGTTTTTT. Translating it yields CASGLYPGTGLNTGELFF.

The genes are TRBV24-1 and TRBJ1-5; TRBD1 might be the D (5 bases). Per the germline V gene, CDR1 is KGHDR and CDR2 is SFDVKD. V lost 3 bases and J lost 2, with 13 bases in between. The CDR3 extends over 16 amino acids. The CDR3: CATSDPGAGGNQPQHF. CDR3 DNA: TGTGCCACCAGTGATCCTGGGGCGGGGGGCAATCAGCCCCAGCATTTT.

The chain links TRBV5-1 to TRBJ2-1, with 8 bases aligning to TRBD2. The CDR3 totals 16 residues. The V gene end was trimmed by 0 bases and the J gene end by 6 bases; junction bases not matched to a gene: 8. The germline gives CDR1 SGHRS, CDR2 YFSETQ. The CDR3 region is CASSLEAGLVLNEQFF. The CDR3 DNA sequence: TGCGCCAGCAGCTTGGAGGCGGGACTAGTCCTCAATGAGCAGTTCTTC.

V and J are TRBV9 and TRBJ2-1; D unresolved. This CDR3 is built from 12 residues. Germline V CDR1 and CDR2: SGDLS, YYNGEE. V lost 4 bases to trimming and J lost 10 bases, with 12 bases between them. CDR3 in DNA: TGTGCCAGCAGCCCCATGGGGTGGGAGCAGTTCTTC. This encodes CASSPMGWEQFF.

The rearrangement links TRBV3-1 (or the pseudogene TRBV3-2) to TRBJ1-5, with D possibly being TRBD1 (6 bases). Between the trimmed V and J ends, which lost 0 bases and 6 bases, there was a span of 9 bases. Germline CDR1 reads LGHDT; CDR2 reads YNNKEL (reference sequence). This CDR3 is 14 amino acids long. The CDR3, as DNA: TGTGCCAGCAGCCAAGACAGGGGATCTCAGCCCCAGCATTTT. It is translated as CASSQDRGSQPQHF.

V gene TRBV5-1 combines with J gene TRBJ2-1; D tentatively reads TRBD1 or TRBD2 (5 bases each). CDR3 length: 15 amino acids. CDR1 and CDR2 from the germline V gene are SGHRS and YFSETQ. Trimming removed 4 bases at V and 4 bases at J, with 15 bases between. CDR3 bases: TGCGCCAGCAGCGGCAGCCGGGACGGATACAATGAGCAGTTCTTC. This encodes CASSGSRDGYNEQFF.

This sequence joins TRBV27 and TRBJ1-2; the D gene is possibly TRBD1 (5 bases). This CDR3 contains 13 residues. Germline assignment: CDR1 MNHEY and CDR2 SMNVEV (reference sequence). Deletions cut 3 bases from V and 6 bases from J, with 11 bases between. CDR3 protein: CASSFAGYDGYTF. The CDR3 nucleotides read TGTGCCAGCAGTTTCGCAGGGTACGATGGCTACACCTTC.

The rearrangement uses TRBV4-3 and TRBJ1-3; unclear D gene. CDR1 is LGHNA, CDR2 YSLEER, per germline. The CDR3 consists of 15 residues. V lost 4 bases and J 8 bases, leaving 18 bases between the germline ends. CDR3 sequence (DNA): TGCGCCAGCAGCCCCAGCAGTTGGGGATGGGACACCATATATTTT. As protein: CASSPSSWGWDTIYF.

J is TRBJ1-1 and V is TRBV5-1, with 8 nucleotides matching TRBD1. CDR1 is SGHRS and CDR2 is YFSETQ in the germline V gene. Trimming took 0 bases from V and 2 from J; bases not matched to a gene: 3. The CDR3 has 15 residues. CDR3 region: CASSLEGQGNTEAFF. In DNA, the CDR3 is TGCGCCAGCAGCTTGGAAGGACAGGGCAACACTGAAGCTTTCTTT.

The V call is TRBV6-2 or TRBV6-3, the J call TRBJ1-2; D call uncertain. Deletions cut 2 bases from V and 5 bases from J, with 21 bases between. Germline lookup yields CDR1 MNHEY and CDR2 SVGEGT. CDR3 length: 17 residues. CDR3 in DNA: TGTGCCAGCAGTTACGACCCGGAGTCGGGGTTTGTTTATGGCTACACCTTC. It specifies CASSYDPESGFVYGYTF.

The chain links TRBV9 to TRBJ2-7, with D tentatively TRBD2 (5 bases). CDR3 length: 15 amino acids. Germline values: CDR1 SGDLS, CDR2 YYNGEE. The V and J ends lost 3 bases and 0 bases respectively, with 13 bases between them. The CDR3 region has the DNA TGTGCCAGCAGCGGTGGGGAGCCTTTCTCCTACGAGCAGTACTTC. Its translation is CASSGGEPFSYEQYF.

The chain links TRBV6-5 to TRBJ1-1; no definite D call. V was clipped by 11 bases and J by 5 bases, with 15 bases between them. This CDR3 has 12 residues. Germline V gene lookup returns CDR1 MNHEY and CDR2 SVGAGI. DNA of the CDR3: TGTGCCGCAGACATGGGTGTTACTGAAGCTTTCTTT. Its protein is CAADMGVTEAFF.

Note on this clone: In the same sample, other DNA sequences code for this CDR3. The chain employs TRBV12-3 or TRBV12-4 and TRBJ2-2; no reliable D call. The CDR3 extends over 13 amino acids. Between the trimmed V and J ends, which lost 5 bases and 1 base, there was a span of 5 bases. The CDR3 sequence: CASSEQNTGELFF. CDR3 nucleotide sequence: TGTGCCAGCAGTGAACAGAACACCGGGGAGCTGTTTTTT.

The chain recombines TRBV6-1 with TRBJ2-5, with D unresolved. Germline V gene lookup returns CDR1 MNHNS and CDR2 SASEGT. This CDR3 is 16 amino acids long. The ends were cut back, 1 base at V and 0 bases at J, with 12 bases in the middle. CDR3 amino acids: CASSEGDRKYQETQYF. Here the CDR3 DNA reads TGTGCCAGCAGTGAAGGGGATCGGAAGTACCAAGAGACCCAGTACTTC.

This clone was detected once. This chain connects TRBV9 to TRBJ2-1; 14 positions match TRBD2. This CDR3 has 19 residues. Trimming cost V 4 bases and J 1 base; bases outside gene matches: 10. CDR1 SGDLS and CDR2 YYNGEE come from the germline V gene. CDR3 DNA sequence: TGTGCCAGCAGCCCCCAGACTAGCGGGGGGGCCTTTTCCTACAATGAGCAGTTCTTC. The encoded protein is CASSPQTSGGAFSYNEQFF.